The sequence of this TCR beta chain was determined in a study of human T cells and chemical hapten exposure. Trimming removed 0 bases from V and 3 bases from J; junction bases left unmatched: 7. Germline lookup yields CDR1 SGHVS and CDR2 FNYEAQ. The CDR3 consists of 18 residues. As for time point: patch test 3, about 24 weeks after DPC sensitization. Treatment described: therapeutic diphenylcyclopropenone sensitization with weekly scalp DPC. MiXCR, run by TCRdb on the RACE reads, gives a single entry per CDR3 protein. The sample has about 71,000 distinct CDR3 sequences; around 10% are singletons. This clonotype has a count of ten or more.

The specimen comprised whole blood, sampled in connection with sensitization to the hapten diphenylcyclopropenone (DPC). The chain combines TRBV7-6 with TRBJ2-6; 8 bases fit TRBD1. The receptor's source is a woman between 45 and 60 years old with alopecia areata. Some clones in this sample may be carry-over from other donors' samples. The DNA of the CDR3 is TGTGCCAGCAGCTTAGCAGACAGGGGTGTGGTTGGGGCCAACGTCCTGACTTTC. This codes for CASSLADRGVVGANVLTF. The full variable domain, rest sourced from reference TRBV7-6 and TRBJ2-6, is GAGVSQSPRYKVTKRGQDVALRCDPISGHVSLYWYRQALGQGPEFLTYFNYEAQQDKSGLPNDRFSAERPEGSISTLTIQRTEQRDSAMYRCASSLADRGVVGANVLTFGAGSRLTVL.